One and the same sample provided the 26 T cell receptor beta chains below, sequenced in a study of cytomegalovirus exposure and HLA in healthy donors. Vbeta (60) and Jbeta (13) primers were used in the PCR. The data were produced by immunoSEQ multiplex PCR, yet TCRdb's version contains in-frame clones alone and is incomplete. Of about 130,000 clones listed, roughly 80% are singletons. The sample taken for sequencing was PBMCs. These receptors were taken from a young man in good health and CMV-seropositive.

V is TRBV19 and J is TRBJ1-2; D gene uncertain. Germline V gives CDR1 LNHDA, CDR2 SQIVND (reference sequence). The CDR3 runs to 16 residues. V dropped 5 bases and J dropped 0 bases, with 16 bases sitting between them. CDR3 protein: CASSHSPFNTNYGYTF. Here the CDR3 DNA reads TGTGCCAGTAGTCACTCTCCTTTTAATACTAACTATGGCTACACCTTC.

This chain connects TRBV5-6 to TRBJ1-6; 7 bases agree with TRBD1. In germline, CDR1 is SGHDT, CDR2 YYEEEE. With 4 bases clipped from V and 7 bases from J, the junction kept 8 bases outside the gene matches. The CDR3 spans 15 residues. Written as DNA, the CDR3 is TGTGCCAGCAGCGGACCGGGACAGCTCAATTCACCCCTCCACTTT. It translates to CASSGPGQLNSPLHF.

The rearrangement uses TRBV4-2 and TRBJ2-7; TRBD2 agrees at 10 bases. V dropped 4 bases and J dropped 0; count of bases not matched to a gene: 6. Germline assignment: CDR1 LGHNA and CDR2 YNFKEQ. This CDR3 contains 16 residues. The CDR3 is CASSPTSGPSSYEQYF. The CDR3 DNA reads TGTGCCAGCAGCCCGACTAGCGGGCCAAGCTCCTACGAGCAGTACTTC.

This clone appeared a single time. The J gene is TRBJ2-2, the V gene TRBV6-4, with TRBD1 as a possible D gene (5 bases). The CDR3 is made up of 14 amino acids. Germline loops: CDR1 MRHNA, CDR2 SNTAGT. V lost 9 bases and J lost 5, with 16 bases in between. CDR3 sequence (DNA): TGTGCCAGTCGGAGCCCTCAGGGAACCGGGGAGCTGTTTTTT. Protein: CASRSPQGTGELFF.

The chain is built from TRBV2 and TRBJ1-4; 8 bases align to TRBD1. The V gene's germline CDR1 is SNHLY and CDR2 FYNNEI. The V gene end was trimmed by 7 bases and the J gene end by 7 bases; junction bases not matched to a gene: 14. The CDR3 totals 16 residues. The CDR3 loop is CASTPARAGGSEKLFF. DNA for the CDR3: TGTGCCAGCACTCCAGCCCGGGCAGGGGGCTCTGAAAAACTGTTTTTT.

The CDR3 spells CASSLESGYTGELFF. In DNA form, the CDR3 reads TGCGCCAGCAGCTTGGAGTCAGGATACACCGGGGAGCTGTTTTTT. The chain has TRBV5-1 and TRBJ2-2, with unresolved D. The CDR3 is made up of 15 amino acids. V was pared by 0 bases and J by 3 bases, with 9 bases between. From germline, CDR1 is SGHRS and CDR2 YFSETQ.

The J gene is TRBJ2-5, the V gene TRBV5-1; TRBD1 might be the D (7 bases). This CDR3 is 13 amino acids long. The germline gives CDR1 SGHRS, CDR2 YFSETQ. V was pared by 4 bases and J by 5 bases, with 12 bases between. This CDR3 is CASSGQGGETQYF. The CDR3 coding sequence is TGCGCCAGCAGCGGGCAGGGGGGTGAGACCCAGTACTTC.

The chain couples TRBV19 to TRBJ1-2, with TRBD1 matching 12 bases. This CDR3 has 15 residues. V shed 4 bases and J 4 bases; nucleotides not matched to a gene: 4. Germline CDR1 LNHDA, CDR2 SQIVND (reference sequence). In DNA form, the CDR3 reads TGTGCCAGTAGTACCGGGACAGGGGGCAGCTATGGCTACACCTTC. It translates to CASSTGTGGSYGYTF.

In its sample, this clone was seen once. The chain is built from TRBV9 and TRBJ1-1; 9 nucleotides line up with TRBD1. Germline CDR1 and CDR2: SGDLS and YYNGEE. The CDR3 runs to 16 residues. Trimming cost V 4 bases and J 3 bases; bases outside gene matches: 10. DNA for the CDR3: TGTGCCAGCAGCCCCAGCCGGGACAGGGTGGACACTGAAGCTTTCTTT. It yields the protein CASSPSRDRVDTEAFF.

The rearrangement joins TRBV5-1 to TRBJ2-7; D is perhaps TRBD2 (5 bases). The germline gives CDR1 SGHRS, CDR2 YFSETQ. The CDR3 loop spans 14 amino acids. Trimming left V 4 bases short and J 5 bases short, with 16 bases between. The CDR3: CASSGSSLRNEQYF. CDR3 DNA: TGCGCCAGCAGCGGGTCTAGCCTCAGGAACGAGCAGTACTTC.

The chain employs TRBV9 and TRBJ2-3, with TRBD2 identical over 8 bases. The ends lost 5 bases at V and 2 bases at J; junction bases unmatched: 4. In germline, CDR1 is SGDLS, CDR2 YYNGEE. CDR3 size: 14 residues. The CDR3 DNA follows: TGTGCCAGCAGTCGTAGCGGGACCACAGATACGCAGTATTTT. As protein: CASSRSGTTDTQYF.

This chain uses TRBV19 with TRBJ2-6; TRBD1 matches at 8 bases. The CDR3 has 18 residues. V lost 0 bases to trimming and J lost 3 bases; unmatched junction nucleotides: 7. The germline gives CDR1 LNHDA, CDR2 SQIVND (reference sequence). The CDR3 region is CASSIDTQGAGGANVLTF. For the CDR3, the DNA is TGTGCCAGTAGTATAGATACGCAGGGGGCTGGTGGGGCCAACGTCCTGACTTTC.

The chain recombines TRBV9 with TRBJ1-3; D may be TRBD1 (5 bases). The CDR3 length is 14 residues. V lost 2 bases and J lost 4, with 10 bases in between. CDR1 and CDR2 (germline): SGDLS, YYNGEE. Here the CDR3 reads CASSVTGHGNTIYF. CDR3 in DNA: TGTGCCAGCAGCGTTACAGGTCACGGAAACACCATATATTTT.

The genes are TRBV7-8 and TRBJ2-1; 10 bases line up with TRBD2. The CDR3 contains 16 residues. Germline V CDR1 and CDR2: SGHVS, FQNEAQ. The V and J ends lost 5 bases and 8 bases, in that order; junction bases with no gene match: 12. The CDR3, as DNA: TGTGCCAGCAGCCACACTAGGAGCGGGAGGGCCGATGAGCAGTTCTTC. It encodes CASSHTRSGRADEQFF.

V and J are TRBV14 and TRBJ1-1, with a tentative D call TRBD1 (5 bases). V lost 5 bases, J lost 3 bases, and 10 bases lay in between. CDR1 is SGHDN, CDR2 FVKESK, per germline. This CDR3 comprises 13 residues. CDR3 in DNA: TGTGCCAGCAGCGACGGACAAGACACTGAAGCTTTCTTT. This codes for CASSDGQDTEAFF.

This chain joins TRBV5-4 and TRBJ2-7, with TRBD2 as a possible D gene (5 bases). Trimming cost V 0 bases and J 2 bases, with 9 bases left between them. CDR3 size: 14 residues. The germline gives CDR1 SGHNT, CDR2 YYREEE (reference sequence). This CDR3 is CASSLAGKTYEQYF. The CDR3 DNA follows: TGTGCCAGCAGCTTGGCGGGGAAAACCTACGAGCAGTACTTC.

The chain employs TRBV10-2 and TRBJ2-7, with a weak D call TRBD2 (5 bases). Deletions cut 5 bases from V and 0 bases from J, with 8 bases between. The CDR3 is made up of 13 amino acids. Germline V gives CDR1 WSHSY, CDR2 SAAADI. CDR3 coding DNA: TGCGCCAGCAGTCCGGGGAACTCCTACGAGCAGTACTTC. This gives the protein CASSPGNSYEQYF.

The chain uses TRBV7-6 and TRBJ1-4; D perhaps matches TRBD1 (6 bases). This CDR3 spans 14 amino acids. Germline lookup yields CDR1 SGHVS and CDR2 FNYEAQ. Between the trimmed V and J ends, which lost 5 bases and 7 bases, there was a span of 14 bases. CDR3 in amino acids: CASSLTGKGEKLFF. DNA for the CDR3: TGTGCCAGCAGCCTAACAGGGAAGGGTGAAAAACTGTTTTTT.

The chain recombines TRBV11-2 with TRBJ1-3; 9 bases line up with TRBD1. The CDR3 runs to 16 residues. V shed 5 bases and J 4 bases; nucleotides not matched to a gene: 9. Per germline, CDR1 SGHAT and CDR2 FQNNGV. CDR3 loop: CASSPGTGSPGNTIYF. CDR3 sequence (DNA): TGTGCCAGCAGCCCCGGGACAGGGTCACCCGGAAACACCATATATTTT.

This clone appeared a single time. J is TRBJ2-3 and V is TRBV5-1; possible D gene TRBD2, 5 bases. Per the germline V gene, CDR1 is SGHRS and CDR2 is YFSETQ. The germline V and J ends were trimmed by 5 bases and 2 bases, with 9 bases remaining between them. The CDR3 spans 13 residues. The CDR3 nucleotides are TGCGCCAGCAGGACTATACCCACAGATACGCAGTATTTT. It encodes CASRTIPTDTQYF.

The chain uses TRBV10-2 and TRBJ2-1; tentative D call: TRBD2 (6 bases). The germline V gene encodes CDR1 WSHSY and CDR2 SAAADI. The CDR3 spans 14 residues. Trimming cost V 4 bases and J 3 bases, with 10 bases left between them. CDR3 sequence: CASSGGLHYNEQFF. Here the CDR3 DNA reads TGCGCCAGCAGTGGGGGACTCCACTACAATGAGCAGTTCTTC.

The chain has TRBV30 and TRBJ2-3, with D possibly being TRBD2 (7 bases). Germline V gives CDR1 GTSNPN, CDR2 SVGIG (reference sequence). V dropped 7 bases and J dropped 7 bases, with 21 bases sitting between them. The CDR3 is 14 amino acids. In DNA form, the CDR3 reads TGTGCCTCGACTGGGGGGGCCCTCGCAAATACGCAGTATTTT. Translated: CASTGGALANTQYF.

Comments on this clone: A junction boundary mismatches the germline segment, possibly from a read error. The CDR3 DNA follows: TGTTCCAGCAGCTTAGAGAGTCAGCCCCAGCATTTT. It is translated as CSSSLESQPQHF. This chain links TRBV7-9 with TRBJ1-5; D is unclear. Germline lookup yields CDR1 SEHNR and CDR2 FQNEAQ (reference sequence). The CDR3 runs 12 residues.

The chain couples TRBV27 to TRBJ2-1; D gene ambiguous. Germline V gene sequence: CDR1 MNHEY, CDR2 SMNVEV (reference sequence). V was cut by 8 bases and J by 4 bases, with 15 bases left in between. The CDR3 extends over 14 amino acids. As DNA, the CDR3 is TGTGCCAGCGGTAACCGCGGTCCTTACAATGAGCAGTTCTTC. It codes for CASGNRGPYNEQFF.

The chain employs TRBV7-9 and TRBJ2-4, with TRBD1 matching 12 bases. After removal of 5 bases from V and 9 bases from J, the junction contained 11 bases not matched to a gene. This CDR3 contains 16 residues. Germline values: CDR1 SEHNR, CDR2 FQNEAQ (reference sequence). The CDR3 loop reads CASSPAGTGGASIQYF. The CDR3 coding sequence is TGTGCCAGCAGCCCGGCCGGGACAGGGGGCGCGAGCATTCAGTACTTC.

The CDR3 DNA reads TGTGCCAGCAGTTTAGAGGTCCTTGGGACCGGGGAGCTGTTTTTT. Amino acid sequence: CASSLEVLGTGELFF. The rearrangement links TRBV28 to TRBJ2-2; D remains ambiguous. Per the germline V gene, CDR1 is MDHEN and CDR2 is SYDVKM. This CDR3 has 15 residues. Trimming took 2 bases from V and 5 from J, leaving 12 bases between them.